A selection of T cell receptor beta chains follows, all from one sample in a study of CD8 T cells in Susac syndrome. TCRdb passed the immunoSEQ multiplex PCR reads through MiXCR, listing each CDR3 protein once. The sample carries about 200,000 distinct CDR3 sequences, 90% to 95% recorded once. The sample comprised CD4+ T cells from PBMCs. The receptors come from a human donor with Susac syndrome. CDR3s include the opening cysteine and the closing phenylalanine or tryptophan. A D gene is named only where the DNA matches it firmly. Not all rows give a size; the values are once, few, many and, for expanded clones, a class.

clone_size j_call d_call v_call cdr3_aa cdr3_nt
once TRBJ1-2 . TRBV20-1 CSAREVNSLNYGYTF TGCAGTGCTAGAGAGGTGAACAGTCTGAACTATGGCTACACCTTC
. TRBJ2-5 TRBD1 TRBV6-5 CASSYSGTVETQYF TGTGCCAGCAGTTACTCAGGGACAGTAGAGACCCAGTACTTC
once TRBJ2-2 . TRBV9 CASSSRQASFITGELFF TGTGCCAGCAGCTCCAGACAGGCCTCCTTTATAACCGGGGAGCTGTTTTTT
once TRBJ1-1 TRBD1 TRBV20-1 CSAGDSGMNTEAFF TGCAGTGCTGGGGACAGTGGTATGAACACTGAAGCTTTCTTT
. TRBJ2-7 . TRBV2 CASSEALVSSYEQYF TGTGCCAGCAGTGAAGCACTGGTGAGCTCCTACGAGCAGTACTTC
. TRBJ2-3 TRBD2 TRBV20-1 CSAPVAGGPPDTQYF TGCAGTGCCCCCGTAGCGGGAGGGCCGCCAGATACGCAGTATTTT
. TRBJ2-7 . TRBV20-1 CSARFPDSYEQYF TGCAGTGCTAGATTCCCCGACTCCTACGAGCAGTACTTC
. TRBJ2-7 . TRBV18 CASSRGEPYEQYF TGTGCCAGCTCACGCGGGGAGCCCTACGAGCAGTACTTC
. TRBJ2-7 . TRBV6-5 CASSYRSNSYEQYF TGTGCCAGCAGTTACCGGTCGAACTCCTACGAGCAGTACTTC
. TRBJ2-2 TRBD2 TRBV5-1 CASSSGTSVSTGELFF TGCGCCAGCAGCTCGGGGACTAGCGTTTCCACCGGGGAGCTGTTTTTT
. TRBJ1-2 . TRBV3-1 CASSREAGRNGYTF TGTGCCAGCAGCCGGGAGGCGGGCCGTAATGGCTACACCTTC
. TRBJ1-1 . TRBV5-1 CASSFNRFMNTEAFF TGCGCCAGCAGCTTCAACAGGTTCATGAACACTGAAGCTTTCTTT
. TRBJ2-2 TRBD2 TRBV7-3 CASSLRLAGLANTGELFF TGTGCCAGCAGCTTAAGACTAGCGGGACTGGCGAACACCGGGGAGCTGTTTTTT
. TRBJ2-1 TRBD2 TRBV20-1 CSARDAGESYNEQFF TGCAGTGCTAGAGATGCGGGAGAATCCTACAATGAGCAGTTCTTC
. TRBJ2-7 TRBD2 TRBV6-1 CASSEAGTSVDEQYF TGTGCCAGCAGTGAGGCCGGGACTAGCGTCGACGAGCAGTACTTC
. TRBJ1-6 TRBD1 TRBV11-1 CASSLFGTGANSPLHF TGTGCCAGCAGCTTATTTGGGACAGGAGCAAATTCACCCCTCCACTTT
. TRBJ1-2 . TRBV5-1 CASSLAEGMRYTF TGCGCCAGCAGCTTGGCAGAGGGAATGAGGTACACCTTC
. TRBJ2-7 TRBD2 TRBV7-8 CASSRSVAGGYEQYF TGTGCCAGCAGCCGGTCGGTAGCGGGAGGGTACGAGCAGTACTTC
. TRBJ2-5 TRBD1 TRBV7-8 CASSPHQGQQEETQYF TGTGCCAGCAGTCCTCATCAGGGACAGCAAGAAGAGACCCAGTACTTC
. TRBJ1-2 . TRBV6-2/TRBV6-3 CASSRNYGYTF TGTGCCAGCAGTCGCAACTATGGCTACACCTTC
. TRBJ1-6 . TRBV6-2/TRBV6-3 CASSSRGGVLLPLHF TGTGCCAGCAGTTCGCGAGGGGGGGTCCTTCTTCCCCTCCACTTT
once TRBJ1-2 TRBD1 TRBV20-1 CSAQQGQGNVYTF TGCAGTGCTCAGCAAGGACAGGGGAATGTCTACACCTTC
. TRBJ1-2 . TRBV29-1 CSGGESGSGYTF TGCAGCGGGGGAGAGAGTGGGAGTGGCTACACCTTC
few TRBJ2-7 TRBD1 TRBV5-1 CASSFGQGKYEQYF TGCGCCAGCAGCTTTGGACAGGGAAAGTACGAGCAGTACTTC
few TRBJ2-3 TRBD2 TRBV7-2 CASSSGLSTDTQYF TGTGCCAGCAGCTCGGGACTAAGCACAGATACGCAGTATTTT
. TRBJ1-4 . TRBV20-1 CSASLRRDEKLFF TGCAGTGCTAGTCTTCGGAGGGATGAAAAACTGTTTTTT
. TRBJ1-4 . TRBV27 CASSPSGFEKLFF TGTGCCAGCAGCCCGTCTGGGTTTGAAAAACTGTTTTTT
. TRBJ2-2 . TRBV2 CASSELDTNTGELFF TGTGCCAGCAGTGAACTGGACACAAACACCGGGGAGCTGTTTTTT
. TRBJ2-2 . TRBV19 CASRWGLATGELFF TGTGCCAGTAGATGGGGCCTGGCCACCGGGGAGCTGTTTTTT
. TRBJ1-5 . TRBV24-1 CATSVPVGRNHSNQPQHF TGTGCCACCAGTGTCCCGGTCGGAAGAAATCATAGCAATCAGCCCCAGCATTTT
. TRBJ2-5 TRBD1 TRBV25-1 CASNDRGLGRETQYF TGTGCCAGCAACGACAGGGGGCTAGGTCGAGAGACCCAGTACTTC
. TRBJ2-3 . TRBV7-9 CASSLVSEDTQYF TGTGCCAGCAGCTTAGTTTCGGAAGATACGCAGTATTTT
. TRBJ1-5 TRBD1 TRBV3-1 CASSGPGTGNQPQHF TGTGCCAGCAGCGGTCCGGGGACAGGGAATCAGCCCCAGCATTTT
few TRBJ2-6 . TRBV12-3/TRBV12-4 CASSLEFSGANVLTF TGTGCCAGCAGTTTGGAATTTTCGGGGGCCAACGTCCTGACTTTC
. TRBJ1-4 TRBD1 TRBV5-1 CASSFQGAGEKLFF TGCGCCAGCAGCTTTCAGGGGGCTGGTGAAAAACTGTTTTTT